This TCR beta chain is drawn from a study of T cell responses to AZD1222 COVID-19 vaccine. Findings and caveats of the study: White British people made up most donors, females outnumbered males, and clonal diversity was possibly underestimated. Rises in breadth and depth of Spike-specific TCRs came after two AZD1222 doses. Spike-spanning, vaccine-associated CD4 TCRs were dominant at 160-218 and 743-854.

This clone came up once. The antigen is unknown. The V gene's germline CDR1 is DFQATT and CDR2 SNEGSKA (reference sequence). V was trimmed by 5 bases and J by 4 bases, leaving 12 bases between them. The length of the CDR3 is 12 residues. Sequencing used immunoSEQ multiplex PCR; TCRdb keeps in-frame clones, though not all of them. In the table there are approximately 120,000 clones, approximately 86% of which are singletons. The sample was peripheral blood, taken on day 0 of MenACWY control vaccination. The gene calls are TRBV20-1 and TRBJ2-7; no reliable D call. This clonotype originated in an adult in good health. The CDR3 spells CSARVIGYEQYF. CDR3 coding DNA: TGCAGTGCTCGTGTGATAGGTTACGAGCAGTACTTC.